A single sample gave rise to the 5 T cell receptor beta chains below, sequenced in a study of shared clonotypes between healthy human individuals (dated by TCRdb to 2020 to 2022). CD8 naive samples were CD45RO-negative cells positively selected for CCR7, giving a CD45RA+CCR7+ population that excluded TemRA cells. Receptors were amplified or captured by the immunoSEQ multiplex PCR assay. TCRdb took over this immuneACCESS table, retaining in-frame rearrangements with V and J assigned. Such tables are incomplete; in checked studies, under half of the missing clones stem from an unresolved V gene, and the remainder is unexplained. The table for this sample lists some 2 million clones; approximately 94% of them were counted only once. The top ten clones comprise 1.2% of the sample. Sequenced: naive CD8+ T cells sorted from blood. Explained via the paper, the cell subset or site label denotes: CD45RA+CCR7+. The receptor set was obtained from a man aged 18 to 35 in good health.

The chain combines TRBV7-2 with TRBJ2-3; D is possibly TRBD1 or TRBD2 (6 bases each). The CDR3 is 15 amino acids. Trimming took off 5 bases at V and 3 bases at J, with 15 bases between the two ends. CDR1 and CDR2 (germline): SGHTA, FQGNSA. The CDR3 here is CASSRQDGGTDTQYF. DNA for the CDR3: TGTGCCAGCAGCCGACAGGATGGAGGGACAGATACGCAGTATTTT. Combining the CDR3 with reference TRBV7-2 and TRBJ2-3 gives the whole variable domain GAGVSQSPSNKVTEKGKDVELRCDPISGHTALYWYRQSLGQGLEFLIYFQGNSAPDKSGLPSDRFSAERTGGSVSTLTIQRTQQEDSAVYLCASSRQDGGTDTQYFGPGTRLTVL.

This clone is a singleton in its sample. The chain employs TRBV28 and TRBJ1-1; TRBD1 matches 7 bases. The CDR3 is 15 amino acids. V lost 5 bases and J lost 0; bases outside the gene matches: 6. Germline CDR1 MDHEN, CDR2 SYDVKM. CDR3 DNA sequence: TGTGCCAGCAGTCAAGACAGGGAGATGAACACTGAAGCTTTCTTT. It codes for CASSQDREMNTEAFF.

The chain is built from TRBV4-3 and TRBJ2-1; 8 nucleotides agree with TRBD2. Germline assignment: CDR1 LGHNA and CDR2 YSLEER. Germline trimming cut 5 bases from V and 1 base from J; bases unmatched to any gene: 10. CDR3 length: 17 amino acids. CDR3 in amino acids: CASSSRLAGRSYNEQFF. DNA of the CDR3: TGCGCCAGCAGCTCACGCTTAGCGGGAAGGTCCTACAATGAGCAGTTCTTC.

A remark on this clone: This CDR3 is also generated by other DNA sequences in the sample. The CDR3 nucleotides are TGTGCCAGCAGCCTTACAGGCGGCAATCAGCCCCAGCATTTT. Its protein product is CASSLTGGNQPQHF. The V call is TRBV9, the J call TRBJ1-5; TRBD1 might be the D (5 bases). CDR3 length: 14 amino acids. Germline assignment: CDR1 SGDLS and CDR2 YYNGEE. With 4 bases removed from V and 2 bases from J, the gap between germline ends came to 10 bases.

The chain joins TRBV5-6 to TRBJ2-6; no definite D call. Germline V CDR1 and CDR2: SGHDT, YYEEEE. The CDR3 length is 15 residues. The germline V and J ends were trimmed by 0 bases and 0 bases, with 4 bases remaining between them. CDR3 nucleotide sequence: TGTGCCAGCAGCTTGGTTGTCTCTGGGGCCAACGTCCTGACTTTC. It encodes CASSLVVSGANVLTF.